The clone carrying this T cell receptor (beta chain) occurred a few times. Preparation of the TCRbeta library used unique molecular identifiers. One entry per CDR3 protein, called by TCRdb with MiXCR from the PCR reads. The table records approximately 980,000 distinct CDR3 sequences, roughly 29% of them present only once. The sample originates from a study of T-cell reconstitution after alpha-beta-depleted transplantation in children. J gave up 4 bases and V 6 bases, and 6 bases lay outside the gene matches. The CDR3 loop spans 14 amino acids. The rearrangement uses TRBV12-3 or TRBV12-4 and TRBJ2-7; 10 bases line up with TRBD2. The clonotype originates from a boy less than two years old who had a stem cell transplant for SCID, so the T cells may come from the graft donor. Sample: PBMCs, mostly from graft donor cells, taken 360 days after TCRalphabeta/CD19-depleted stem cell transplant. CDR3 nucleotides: TGTGCCAGCAGACTAGCGGGGACCCCTTACGAGCAGTACTTC. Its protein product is CASRLAGTPYEQYF.